A single T cell receptor beta chain is shown here with its context. The data were taken from a study of blood T cell repertoires in COVID-19. Assay used: immunoSEQ multiplex PCR; TCRdb lists only in-frame clones, some missing. Altogether about 300,000 clones are present, 86% being singletons, with the ten largest covering 1.5% to 2%. V was pared by 4 bases and J by 2 bases, with 12 bases of the junction left unmatched. This CDR3 spans 19 amino acids. The V gene's germline CDR1 is LGHNA and CDR2 YSLEER. The chain is built from TRBV4-3 and TRBJ2-6, with 9 bases aligning to TRBD1. Specimen: peripheral blood. The TCR was taken from a woman aged 45-60 years with acute or convalescent COVID-19. CDR3 sequence: CASSPMTTGGKAGANVLTF. DNA of the CDR3: TGCGCCAGCAGCCCTATGACGACAGGGGGTAAGGCTGGGGCCAACGTCCTGACTTTC.